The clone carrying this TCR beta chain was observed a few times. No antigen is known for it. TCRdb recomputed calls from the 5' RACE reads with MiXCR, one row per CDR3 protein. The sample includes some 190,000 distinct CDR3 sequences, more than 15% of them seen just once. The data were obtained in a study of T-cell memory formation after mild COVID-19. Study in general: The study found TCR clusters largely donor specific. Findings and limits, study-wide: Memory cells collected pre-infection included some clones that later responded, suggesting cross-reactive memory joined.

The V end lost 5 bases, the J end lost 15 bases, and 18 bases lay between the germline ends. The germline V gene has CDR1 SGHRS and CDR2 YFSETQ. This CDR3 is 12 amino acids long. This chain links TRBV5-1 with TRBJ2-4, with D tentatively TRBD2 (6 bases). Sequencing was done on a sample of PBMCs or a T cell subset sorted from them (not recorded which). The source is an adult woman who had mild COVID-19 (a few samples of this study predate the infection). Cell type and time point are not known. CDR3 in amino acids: CASSFNAGLWYF. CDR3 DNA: TGCGCCAGCAGTTTTAATGCGGGGTTATGGTACTTC.